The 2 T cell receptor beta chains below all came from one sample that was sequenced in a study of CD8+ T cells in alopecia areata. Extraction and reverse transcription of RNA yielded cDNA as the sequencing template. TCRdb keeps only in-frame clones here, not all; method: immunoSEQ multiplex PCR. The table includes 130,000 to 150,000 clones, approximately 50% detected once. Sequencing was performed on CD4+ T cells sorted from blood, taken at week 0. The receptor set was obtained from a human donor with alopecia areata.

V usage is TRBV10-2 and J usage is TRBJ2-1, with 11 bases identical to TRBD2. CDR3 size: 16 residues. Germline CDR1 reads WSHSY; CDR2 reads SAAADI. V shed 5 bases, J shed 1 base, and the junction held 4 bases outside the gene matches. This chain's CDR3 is CASSPTSGRSYNEQFF. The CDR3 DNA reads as TGCGCCAGCAGTCCAACTAGCGGGAGATCCTACAATGAGCAGTTCTTC.

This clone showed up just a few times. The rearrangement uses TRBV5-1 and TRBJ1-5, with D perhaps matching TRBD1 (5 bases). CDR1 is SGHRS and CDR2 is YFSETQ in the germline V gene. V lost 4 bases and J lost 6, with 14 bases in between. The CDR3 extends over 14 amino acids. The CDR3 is CASSPAGAGQPQHF. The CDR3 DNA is TGCGCCAGCAGCCCTGCTGGGGCCGGTCAGCCCCAGCATTTT.